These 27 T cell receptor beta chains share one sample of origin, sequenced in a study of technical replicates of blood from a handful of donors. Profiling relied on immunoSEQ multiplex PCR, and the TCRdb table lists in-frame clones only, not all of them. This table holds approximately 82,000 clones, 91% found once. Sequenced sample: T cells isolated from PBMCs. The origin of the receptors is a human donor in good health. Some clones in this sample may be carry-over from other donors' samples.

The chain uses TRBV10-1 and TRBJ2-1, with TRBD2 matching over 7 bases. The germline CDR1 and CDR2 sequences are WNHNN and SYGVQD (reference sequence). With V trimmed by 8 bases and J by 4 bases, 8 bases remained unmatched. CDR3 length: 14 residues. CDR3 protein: CASGGGLRYNEQFF. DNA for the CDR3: TGCGCCAGCGGGGGGGGACTCCGGTACAATGAGCAGTTCTTC.

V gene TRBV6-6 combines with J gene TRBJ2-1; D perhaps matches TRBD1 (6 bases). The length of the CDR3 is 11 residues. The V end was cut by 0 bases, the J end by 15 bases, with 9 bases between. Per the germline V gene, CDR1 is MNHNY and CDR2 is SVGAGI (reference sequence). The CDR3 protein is CASSYSRGWFF. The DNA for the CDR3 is TGTGCCAGCAGTTACTCCAGGGGATGGTTCTTC.

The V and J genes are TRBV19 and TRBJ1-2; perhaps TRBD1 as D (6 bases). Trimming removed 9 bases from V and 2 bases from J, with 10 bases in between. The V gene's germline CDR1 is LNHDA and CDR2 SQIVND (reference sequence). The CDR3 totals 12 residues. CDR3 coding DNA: TGTGCCAGCCGGACAGCGAACTATGGCTACACCTTC. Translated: CASRTANYGYTF.

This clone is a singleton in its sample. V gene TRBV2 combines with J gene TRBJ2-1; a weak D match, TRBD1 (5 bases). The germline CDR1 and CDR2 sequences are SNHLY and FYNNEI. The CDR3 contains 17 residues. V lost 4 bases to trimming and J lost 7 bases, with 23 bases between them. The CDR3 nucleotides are TGTGCCAGCAGTGTGGCACAAAAAAAAACACAGGTAAATGAGCAGTTCTTC. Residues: CASSVAQKKTQVNEQFF.

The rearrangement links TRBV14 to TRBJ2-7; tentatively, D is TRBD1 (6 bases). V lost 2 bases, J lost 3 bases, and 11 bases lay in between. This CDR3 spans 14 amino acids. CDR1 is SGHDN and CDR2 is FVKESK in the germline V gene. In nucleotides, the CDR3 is TGTGCCAGCAGCCAAACAACAGGGTACTACGAGCAGTACTTC. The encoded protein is CASSQTTGYYEQYF.

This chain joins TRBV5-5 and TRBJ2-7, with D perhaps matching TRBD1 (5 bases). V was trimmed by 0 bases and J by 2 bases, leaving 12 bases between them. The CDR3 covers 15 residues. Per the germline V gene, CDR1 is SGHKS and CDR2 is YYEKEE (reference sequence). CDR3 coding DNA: TGTGCCAGCAGCTTGGGCATAGGGGAACCCTACGAGCAGTACTTC. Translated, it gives CASSLGIGEPYEQYF. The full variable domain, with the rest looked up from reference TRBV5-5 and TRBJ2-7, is DAGVTQSPTHLIKTRGQQVTLRCSPISGHKSVSWYQQVLGQGPQFIFQYYEKEERGRGNFPDRFSARQFPNYSSELNVNALLLGDSALYLCASSLGIGEPYEQYFGPGTRLTVT.

The CDR3 loop is CASKLAGAHLSRAFF. CDR3 bases: TGTGCCAGCAAACTAGCCGGGGCCCACCTTTCCCGCGCTTTCTTT. The chain combines TRBV5-6 with TRBJ1-1, with D tentatively TRBD1 (5 bases). This CDR3 comprises 15 residues. The germline V gene encodes CDR1 SGHDT and CDR2 YYEEEE. V was pared by 6 bases and J by 11 bases, with 26 bases between.

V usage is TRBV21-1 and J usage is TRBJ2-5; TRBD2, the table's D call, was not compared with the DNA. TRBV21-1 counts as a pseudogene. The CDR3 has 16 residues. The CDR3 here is CASSKSFPGFQETQYF. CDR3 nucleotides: TGTGCCAGCAGCAAATCTTTCCCGGGGTTTCAAGAGACCCAGTACTTC.

The CDR3 here is CASSPDTGGTDTQYF. The CDR3 region has the DNA TGTGCCAGCAGCCCCGACACAGGCGGCACAGATACGCAGTATTTT. The V gene is TRBV4-2, the J gene TRBJ2-3; D possibly corresponds to TRBD1 (5 bases). CDR3 length equals 15 residues. V dropped 4 bases and J dropped 1 base, with 12 bases sitting between them. The germline gives CDR1 LGHNA, CDR2 YNFKEQ.

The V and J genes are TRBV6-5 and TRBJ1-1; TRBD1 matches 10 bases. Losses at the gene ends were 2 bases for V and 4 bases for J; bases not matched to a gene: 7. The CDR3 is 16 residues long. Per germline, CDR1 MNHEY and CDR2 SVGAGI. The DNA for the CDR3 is TGTGCCAGCAGTTACCCCGCGACAGGGGGCGGCACTGAAGCTTTCTTT. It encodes CASSYPATGGGTEAFF.

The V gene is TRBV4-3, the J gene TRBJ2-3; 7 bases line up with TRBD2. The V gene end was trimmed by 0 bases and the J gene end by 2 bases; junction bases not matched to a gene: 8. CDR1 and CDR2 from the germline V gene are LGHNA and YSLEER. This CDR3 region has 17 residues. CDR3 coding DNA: TGCGCCAGCAGCCAAGATGGTGCTAGCGGTTACACAGATACGCAGTATTTT. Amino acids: CASSQDGASGYTDTQYF.

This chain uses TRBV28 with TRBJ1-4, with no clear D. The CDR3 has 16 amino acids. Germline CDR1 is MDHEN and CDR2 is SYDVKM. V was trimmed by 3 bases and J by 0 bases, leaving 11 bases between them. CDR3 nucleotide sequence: TGTGCCAGCAGTTTTCAGAACAGTCCAACTAATGAAAAACTGTTTTTT. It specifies CASSFQNSPTNEKLFF.

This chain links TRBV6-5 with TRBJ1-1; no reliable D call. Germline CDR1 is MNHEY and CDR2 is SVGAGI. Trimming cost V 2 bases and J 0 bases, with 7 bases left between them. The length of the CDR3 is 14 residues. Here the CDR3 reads CASSYNLMNTEAFF. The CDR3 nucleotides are TGTGCCAGCAGTTACAATTTAATGAACACTGAAGCTTTCTTT.

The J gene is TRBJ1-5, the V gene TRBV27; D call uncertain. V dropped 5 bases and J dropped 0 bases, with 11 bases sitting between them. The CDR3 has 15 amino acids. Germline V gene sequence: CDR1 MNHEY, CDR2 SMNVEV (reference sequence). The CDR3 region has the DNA TGTGCCAGCAGTGGTGGAGGAGATAGCAATCAGCCCCAGCATTTT. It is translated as CASSGGGDSNQPQHF.

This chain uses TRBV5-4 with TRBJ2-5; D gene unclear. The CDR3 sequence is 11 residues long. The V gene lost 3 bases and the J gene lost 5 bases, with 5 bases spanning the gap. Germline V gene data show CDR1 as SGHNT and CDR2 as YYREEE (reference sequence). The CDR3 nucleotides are TGTGCCAGCAGCTCACAGGAGACCCAGTACTTC. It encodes CASSSQETQYF.

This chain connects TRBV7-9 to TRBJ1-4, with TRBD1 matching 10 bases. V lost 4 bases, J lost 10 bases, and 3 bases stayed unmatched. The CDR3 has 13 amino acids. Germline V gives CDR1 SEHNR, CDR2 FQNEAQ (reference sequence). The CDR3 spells CASSSRDRGKLFF. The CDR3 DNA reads TGTGCCAGCAGCTCCCGGGACAGGGGAAAACTGTTTTTT.

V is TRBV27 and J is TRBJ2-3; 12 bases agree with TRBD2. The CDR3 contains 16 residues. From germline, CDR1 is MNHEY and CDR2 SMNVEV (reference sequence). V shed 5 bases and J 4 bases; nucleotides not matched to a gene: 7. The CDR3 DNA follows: TGTGCCAGCAGTGTCCTACTAGCGGGAGGACCAGATACGCAGTATTTT. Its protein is CASSVLLAGGPDTQYF.

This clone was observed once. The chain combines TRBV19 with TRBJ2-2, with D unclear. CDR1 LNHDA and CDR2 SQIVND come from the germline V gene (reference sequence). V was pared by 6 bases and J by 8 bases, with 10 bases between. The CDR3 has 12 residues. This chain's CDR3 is CASSLIVGELFF. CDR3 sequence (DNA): TGTGCCAGTAGCCTTATAGTTGGGGAGCTGTTTTTT.

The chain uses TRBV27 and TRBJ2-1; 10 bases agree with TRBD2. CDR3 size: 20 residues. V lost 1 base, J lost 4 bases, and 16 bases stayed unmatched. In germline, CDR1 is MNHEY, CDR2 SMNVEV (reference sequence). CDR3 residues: CASSLYGGQEISGRYNEQFF. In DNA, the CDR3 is TGTGCCAGCAGTTTATATGGGGGACAGGAGATTAGCGGGAGGTACAATGAGCAGTTCTTC.

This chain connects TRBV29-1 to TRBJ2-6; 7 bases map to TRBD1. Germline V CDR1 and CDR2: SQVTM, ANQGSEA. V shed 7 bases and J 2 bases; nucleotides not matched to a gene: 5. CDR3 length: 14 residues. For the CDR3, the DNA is TGCAGCGGGAAAGACAGGGCTGGGGCCAACGTCCTGACTTTC. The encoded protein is CSGKDRAGANVLTF.

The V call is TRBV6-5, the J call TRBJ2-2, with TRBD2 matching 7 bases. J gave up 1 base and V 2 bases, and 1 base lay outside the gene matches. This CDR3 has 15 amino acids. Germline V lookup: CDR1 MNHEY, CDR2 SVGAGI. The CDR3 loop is CASSYSGENTGELFF. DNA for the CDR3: TGTGCCAGCAGTTACAGCGGGGAGAACACCGGGGAGCTGTTTTTT.

The CDR3 region is CASSLVAGHYEQYF. CDR3 DNA sequence: TGTGCCAGCAGCTTGGTTGCAGGGCATTACGAGCAGTACTTC. The rearrangement uses TRBV5-6 and TRBJ2-7; a possible D gene is TRBD1 (5 bases). The CDR3 is 14 residues long. V shed 0 bases and J shed 4 bases, with 11 bases lying between them. Germline CDR1 is SGHDT and CDR2 is YYEEEE.

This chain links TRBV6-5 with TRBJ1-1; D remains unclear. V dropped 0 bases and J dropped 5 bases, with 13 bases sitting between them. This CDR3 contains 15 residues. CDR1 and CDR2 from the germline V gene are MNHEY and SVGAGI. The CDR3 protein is CASSYSILRITEAFF. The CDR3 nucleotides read TGTGCCAGCAGTTACTCGATATTGCGTATAACTGAAGCTTTCTTT.

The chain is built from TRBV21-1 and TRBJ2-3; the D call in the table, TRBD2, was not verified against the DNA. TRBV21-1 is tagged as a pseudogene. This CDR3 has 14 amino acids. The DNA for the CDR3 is TGTGCCAGCAGCAGGACTAGCGGCACAGATACGCAGTATTTT. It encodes CASSRTSGTDTQYF.

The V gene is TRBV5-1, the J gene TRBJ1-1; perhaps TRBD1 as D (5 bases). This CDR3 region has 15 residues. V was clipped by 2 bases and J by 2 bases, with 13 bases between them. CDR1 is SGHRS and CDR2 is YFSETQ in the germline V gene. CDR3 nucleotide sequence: TGCGCCAGCAGCTTTTCCGACAGCGCAAACACTGAAGCTTTCTTT. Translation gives CASSFSDSANTEAFF.

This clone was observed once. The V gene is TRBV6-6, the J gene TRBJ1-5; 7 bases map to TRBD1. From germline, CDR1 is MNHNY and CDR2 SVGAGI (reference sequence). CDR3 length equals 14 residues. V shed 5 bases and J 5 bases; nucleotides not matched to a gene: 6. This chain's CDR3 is CASSIDRVDQPQHF. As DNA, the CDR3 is TGTGCCAGCAGTATCGACAGGGTGGATCAGCCCCAGCATTTT.

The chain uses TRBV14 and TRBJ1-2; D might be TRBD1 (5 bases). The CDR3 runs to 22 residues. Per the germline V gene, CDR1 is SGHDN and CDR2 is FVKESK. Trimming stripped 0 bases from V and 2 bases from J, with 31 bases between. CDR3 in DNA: TGTGCCAGCAGCCAAGATATAGGAAAAAGGGGTTCGTTAGGCAGCAACAACTATGGCTACACCTTC. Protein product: CASSQDIGKRGSLGSNNYGYTF.